These 11 T cell receptor beta chains came from one sample sequenced in a study of cytomegalovirus exposure and HLA in healthy donors. With 60 Vbeta and 13 Jbeta primers, the PCR was carried out. The repertoire was sequenced with immunoSEQ multiplex PCR; TCRdb's copy has only in-frame clones and lacks some. The sample yields about 150,000 clones, approximately 72% seen once. Source material: PBMCs. The receptors were sampled from a man in his late teens or twenties in good health and CMV-seronegative.

V gene TRBV6-5 combines with J gene TRBJ2-7; the D is unclear. With 2 bases removed from V and 4 bases from J, the gap between germline ends came to 12 bases. Per the germline V gene, CDR1 is MNHEY and CDR2 is SVGAGI. The CDR3 has 14 amino acids. CDR3 in DNA: TGTGCCAGCAGTTACAACAGCCTTCCGTACGAGCAGTACTTC. This gives the protein CASSYNSLPYEQYF.

The V gene is TRBV7-2, the J gene TRBJ1-2; D perhaps matches TRBD1 (6 bases). CDR3 length: 14 residues. The germline gives CDR1 SGHTA, CDR2 FQGNSA. Trimming took off 3 bases at V and 5 bases at J, with 13 bases between the two ends. This CDR3 is CASSFGWGPYGYTF. The CDR3, as DNA: TGTGCCAGCAGCTTCGGGTGGGGGCCGTATGGCTACACCTTC.

The rearrangement links TRBV10-3 to TRBJ2-1, with D tentatively TRBD1 (7 bases). This CDR3 has 14 amino acids. Trimming stripped 4 bases from V and 8 bases from J, with 15 bases between. Germline V lookup: CDR1 ENHRY, CDR2 SYGVKD. As DNA, the CDR3 is TGTGCCATCAGTGGGGGAGACAGGGAGGATGAGCAGTTCTTC. This encodes CAISGGDREDEQFF.

The chain has TRBV25-1 and TRBJ1-6; D is undetermined. The V gene's germline CDR1 is MGHDK and CDR2 SYGVNS. V dropped 1 base and J dropped 9 bases, with 4 bases sitting between them. This CDR3 contains 12 residues. The CDR3 region is CASSEWASPLHF. In nucleotides, the CDR3 is TGTGCCAGCAGTGAATGGGCTTCACCCCTCCACTTT.

This chain links TRBV4-2 with TRBJ2-2; 10 nucleotides match TRBD2. The germline gives CDR1 LGHNA, CDR2 YNFKEQ. The CDR3 has 17 residues. The J segment lost 4 bases and the V segment lost 4 bases, leaving 9 bases of the junction unmatched. CDR3 in DNA: TGTGCCAGCAGCCCCGCCGGACTAGCGGAGCCCACCGGGGAGCTGTTTTTT. The encoded protein is CASSPAGLAEPTGELFF.

This clone came up once. V gene TRBV14 combines with J gene TRBJ2-5, with 7 bases aligning to TRBD1. Germline values: CDR1 SGHDN, CDR2 FVKESK. This CDR3 has 13 residues. Trimming cost V 2 bases and J 7 bases; bases outside gene matches: 4. The CDR3 reads CASSQQTGLTQYF. The DNA of the CDR3 is TGTGCCAGCAGCCAACAGACAGGGCTGACCCAGTACTTC.

The rearrangement links TRBV6-5 to TRBJ1-2; TRBD1 matches at 9 bases. CDR1 MNHEY and CDR2 SVGAGI come from the germline V gene. V gave up 10 bases and J gave up 8 bases; unmatched junction bases: 8. The CDR3 contains 12 residues. CDR3 region: CATRQGGYGYTF. CDR3 nucleotide sequence: TGTGCCACTCGACAGGGGGGTTACGGCTACACCTTC.

This sequence joins TRBV6-5 and TRBJ2-7; weak D call: TRBD1 (7 bases). This CDR3 is 16 amino acids long. Trimming shortened V by 4 bases and J by 2 bases, and 18 bases separated the two germline ends. Germline lookup yields CDR1 MNHEY and CDR2 SVGAGI. The CDR3 coding sequence is TGTGCCAGCAGTTTAGGGGGCGGGACGTCGCCCTACGAGCAGTACTTC. As protein: CASSLGGGTSPYEQYF.

The genes are TRBV5-1 and TRBJ1-2, with TRBD1 identical over 8 bases. The CDR3 loop spans 17 amino acids. Germline CDR1 reads SGHRS; CDR2 reads YFSETQ. The V segment lost 0 bases and the J segment 8 bases; nucleotides outside the gene matches: 15. DNA for the CDR3: TGCGCCAGCAGCTTGGTCTTCGACAGGGGTCCCGGTGGAGGCTACACCTTC. Its protein product is CASSLVFDRGPGGGYTF.

On this clone itself: At one boundary the junction diverges from the germline segment, which might be a read error. The chain couples TRBV12-5 to TRBJ1-3, with D perhaps matching TRBD1 (5 bases). CDR1 is LGHNT and CDR2 is FRNRAP in the germline V gene. CDR3 length: 12 residues. The CDR3 coding sequence is TGTGCTAGTGGATTGGACAGAAACACCATATATTTT. This encodes CASGLDRNTIYF.

V and J are TRBV28 and TRBJ2-5, with a weak D call TRBD2 (5 bases). The germline CDR1 and CDR2 sequences are MDHEN and SYDVKM. The V end lost 3 bases, the J end lost 7 bases, and 27 bases lay between the germline ends. The CDR3 is made up of 18 amino acids. CDR3 in amino acids: CASSFLAIGINQEATQYF. CDR3 in DNA: TGTGCCAGCAGTTTTTTGGCAATCGGGATAAACCAAGAGGCGACCCAGTACTTC.